The 7 T cell receptor beta chains presented below share a single source sample, sequenced in a study of shared clonotypes between healthy human individuals. Clones were sequenced by immunoSEQ multiplex PCR, and TCRdb holds only the in-frame ones, with some missing. The table has millions of clones, roughly 95% seen once. Terminally differentiated effector memory CD45RA+ cells were excluded from the naive CD8 cells, which were CD45RO-negative and positively selected for CCR7. Sequenced input: naive CD8+ T cells sorted from blood. The receptors come from a man between 18 and 35 years old in good health.

This chain links TRBV19 with TRBJ1-5; D not certain. The CDR3 is made up of 16 amino acids. Germline V gives CDR1 LNHDA, CDR2 SQIVND (reference sequence). Trimming took off 2 bases at V and 0 bases at J, with 11 bases between the two ends. The chain's CDR3 is CASSIRLSNSNQPQHF. For the CDR3, the DNA is TGTGCCAGTAGTATACGACTCAGTAATAGCAATCAGCCCCAGCATTTT.

J is TRBJ1-2 and V is TRBV5-4; D may be TRBD1 (5 bases). Germline CDR1 SGHNT, CDR2 YYREEE (reference sequence). CDR3 length equals 14 residues. Trimming cost V 3 bases and J 5 bases, with 14 bases left between them. This CDR3 is CASSWGGAGYGYTF. In DNA form, the CDR3 reads TGTGCCAGCAGCTGGGGCGGGGCAGGGTATGGCTACACCTTC.

The rearrangement links TRBV19 to TRBJ2-1; tentative D call: TRBD1 (7 bases). Germline loops: CDR1 LNHDA, CDR2 SQIVND (reference sequence). CDR3 length: 14 amino acids. V lost 6 bases and J 4 bases, leaving 13 bases between the germline ends. The DNA of the CDR3 is TGTGCCAGTAGCGGCGGGACAGCATACAATGAGCAGTTCTTC. Its translation: CASSGGTAYNEQFF.

CDR3 in amino acids: CASSLVADKAFF. CDR3 bases: TGTGCCAGCAGCTTAGTGGCAGACAAAGCTTTCTTT. V usage is TRBV7-9 and J usage is TRBJ1-1; no clear D gene. V was shortened by 1 base and J by 9 bases, with 9 bases between the two germline ends. Per the germline V gene, CDR1 is SEHNR and CDR2 is FQNEAQ (reference sequence). The CDR3 is 12 residues long.

The V call is TRBV25-1, the J call TRBJ1-6; a possible D gene is TRBD1 (5 bases). The germline V gene has CDR1 MGHDK and CDR2 SYGVNS. V was shortened by 2 bases and J by 10 bases, with 12 bases between the two germline ends. The CDR3 spans 14 residues. The CDR3 DNA follows: TGTGCCAGCAGTGAACAGGGCTCTAACTCACCCCTCCACTTT. Protein product: CASSEQGSNSPLHF.

The chain combines TRBV2 with TRBJ2-7; 12 bases align to TRBD2. After removal of 7 bases from V and 4 bases from J, the junction contained 8 bases not matched to a gene. The CDR3 extends over 15 amino acids. Germline V gene data show CDR1 as SNHLY and CDR2 as FYNNEI. The CDR3 protein is CASTPRTSGAYEQYF. CDR3 coding DNA: TGTGCCAGCACCCCCCGGACTAGCGGGGCATACGAGCAGTACTTC.

This chain connects TRBV18 to TRBJ1-1, with 7 bases fitting TRBD1. V gave up 3 bases and J gave up 1 base; unmatched junction bases: 8. This CDR3 has 16 residues. Germline V gene sequence: CDR1 KGHSH, CDR2 LQKENI. The DNA of the CDR3 is TGTGCCAGCTCACCGAACAGGGGAGAGGGGAACACTGAAGCTTTCTTT. Amino acid sequence: CASSPNRGEGNTEAFF.